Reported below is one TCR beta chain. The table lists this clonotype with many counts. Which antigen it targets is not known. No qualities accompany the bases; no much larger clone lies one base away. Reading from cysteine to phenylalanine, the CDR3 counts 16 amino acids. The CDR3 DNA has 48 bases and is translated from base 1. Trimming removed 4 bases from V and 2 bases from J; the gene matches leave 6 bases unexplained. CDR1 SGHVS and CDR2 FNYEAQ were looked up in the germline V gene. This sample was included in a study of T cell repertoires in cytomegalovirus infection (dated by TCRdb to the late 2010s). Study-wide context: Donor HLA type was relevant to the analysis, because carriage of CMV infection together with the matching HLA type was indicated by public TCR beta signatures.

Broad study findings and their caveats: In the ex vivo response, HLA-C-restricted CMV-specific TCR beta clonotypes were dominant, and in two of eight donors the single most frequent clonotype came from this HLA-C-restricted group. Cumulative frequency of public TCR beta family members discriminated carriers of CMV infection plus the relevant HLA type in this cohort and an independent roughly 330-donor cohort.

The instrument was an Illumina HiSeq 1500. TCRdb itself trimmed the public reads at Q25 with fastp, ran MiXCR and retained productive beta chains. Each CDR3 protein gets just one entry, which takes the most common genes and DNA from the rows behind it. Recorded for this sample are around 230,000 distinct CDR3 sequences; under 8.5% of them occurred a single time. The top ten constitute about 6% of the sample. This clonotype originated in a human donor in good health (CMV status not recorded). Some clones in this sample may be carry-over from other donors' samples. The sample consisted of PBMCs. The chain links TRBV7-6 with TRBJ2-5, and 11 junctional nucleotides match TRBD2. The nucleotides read TGTGCCAGCAGCTCACCCCCTAGCGGGGGGCAAGAGACCCAGTACTTC. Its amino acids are CASSSPPSGGQETQYF.